This is a list of T cell receptor beta chains from one sample in a study of siplizumab effects on memory and regulatory T cells. Profiling relied on immunoSEQ multiplex PCR, and the TCRdb table lists in-frame clones only, not all of them. The sample carries 50,000 to 75,000 clones, just over 95% recorded once. The specimen sequenced was naive CD8+ T cells sorted from blood. The receptors here all came from a human donor in good health. CDR3s include the opening cysteine and the closing phenylalanine or tryptophan. Each record gives: V gene, D gene, J gene, clone size, CDR3 protein, CDR3 DNA. D genes are given only for firm matches. Expanded clones get a size class; other rows say once, few or many, or leave the size out.

v_call: TRBV5-4; d_call: TRBD2; j_call: TRBJ2-4; clone_size: -; cdr3_aa: CASSFRGGLAKNIQYF; cdr3_nt: TGTGCCAGCAGCTTTCGGGGGGGTCTAGCCAAAAACATTCAGTACTTC
v_call: TRBV7-9; d_call: -; j_call: TRBJ1-1; clone_size: -; cdr3_aa: CASSQMGNTEAFF; cdr3_nt: TGTGCCAGCAGCCAAATGGGGAACACTGAAGCTTTCTTT
v_call: TRBV7-9; d_call: TRBD2; j_call: TRBJ2-7; clone_size: -; cdr3_aa: CASSLAGGPDEQYF; cdr3_nt: TGTGCCAGCAGCCTAGCGGGGGGGCCGGACGAGCAGTACTTC
v_call: TRBV5-6; d_call: -; j_call: TRBJ2-2; clone_size: -; cdr3_aa: CASSLSGLDTGELFF; cdr3_nt: TGTGCCAGCAGCTTGAGCGGATTGGACACCGGGGAGCTGTTTTTT
v_call: TRBV6-6; d_call: -; j_call: TRBJ2-1; clone_size: -; cdr3_aa: CASSYRDNEQFF; cdr3_nt: TGTGCCAGCAGTTACAGGGACAATGAGCAGTTCTTC
v_call: TRBV30; d_call: -; j_call: TRBJ1-5; clone_size: -; cdr3_aa: CAWSGQPREPQHF; cdr3_nt: TGTGCCTGGAGCGGACAGCCCAGGGAGCCCCAGCATTTT
v_call: TRBV11-1; d_call: TRBD2; j_call: TRBJ2-3; clone_size: once; cdr3_aa: CASSLLAGGTDTQYF; cdr3_nt: TGTGCCAGCAGCTTATTAGCGGGGGGGACAGATACGCAGTATTTT
v_call: TRBV2; d_call: -; j_call: TRBJ2-2; clone_size: -; cdr3_aa: CASSEGWGSNTGELFF; cdr3_nt: TGTGCCAGCAGTGAAGGTTGGGGGTCGAACACCGGGGAGCTGTTTTTT
v_call: TRBV7-7; d_call: TRBD1; j_call: TRBJ2-1; clone_size: -; cdr3_aa: CASSLGTGNYEQFF; cdr3_nt: TGTGCCAGCAGCTTAGGGACAGGGAATTATGAGCAGTTCTTC
v_call: TRBV21-1; d_call: -; j_call: TRBJ2-4; clone_size: -; cdr3_aa: CASSKEKNIQYF; cdr3_nt: TGTGCCAGCAGCAAAGAGAAAAACATTCAGTACTTC
v_call: TRBV6-4; d_call: -; j_call: TRBJ2-1; clone_size: -; cdr3_aa: CASWGCGGGTDNEQFF; cdr3_nt: TGTGCCAGCTGGGGCTGTGGCGGGGGCACGGACAATGAGCAGTTCTTC
v_call: TRBV6-1; d_call: -; j_call: TRBJ2-7; clone_size: -; cdr3_aa: CASSTGSYEQYF; cdr3_nt: TGTGCCAGCAGTACAGGATCCTACGAGCAGTACTTC
v_call: TRBV19; d_call: -; j_call: TRBJ2-7; clone_size: -; cdr3_aa: CASSITTTTEQYF; cdr3_nt: TGTGCCAGTAGTATAACTACAACTACCGAGCAGTACTTC
v_call: TRBV4-1; d_call: -; j_call: TRBJ1-5; clone_size: -; cdr3_aa: CASSQDDRQPQHF; cdr3_nt: TGCGCCAGCAGCCAAGATGACAGGCAGCCCCAGCATTTT
v_call: TRBV6-5; d_call: -; j_call: TRBJ1-2; clone_size: -; cdr3_aa: CASSYSENYGYTF; cdr3_nt: TGTGCCAGCAGTTACTCTGAGAACTATGGCTACACCTTC
v_call: TRBV5-4; d_call: TRBD2; j_call: TRBJ2-3; clone_size: once; cdr3_aa: CANSFERGDGTQYF; cdr3_nt: TGTGCCAACAGTTTTGAGCGGGGGGATGGTACGCAGTATTTT
v_call: TRBV9; d_call: -; j_call: TRBJ2-3; clone_size: -; cdr3_aa: CASSEEGGSDTQYF; cdr3_nt: TGTGCCAGCAGCGAAGAAGGAGGGTCAGATACGCAGTATTTT
v_call: TRBV19; d_call: -; j_call: TRBJ2-7; clone_size: -; cdr3_aa: CASSMADGSSYEQYF; cdr3_nt: TGTGCCAGTAGTATGGCGGACGGAAGCTCCTACGAGCAGTACTTC
v_call: TRBV5-6; d_call: TRBD2; j_call: TRBJ2-1; clone_size: once; cdr3_aa: CASSLEGDWGLAREEQFF; cdr3_nt: TGTGCCAGCAGCTTGGAGGGGGACTGGGGACTAGCGCGCGAGGAGCAGTTCTTC
v_call: TRBV5-6; d_call: -; j_call: TRBJ1-2; clone_size: once; cdr3_aa: CASRPLQGSYGYTF; cdr3_nt: TGTGCCAGCAGGCCCCTCCAGGGGAGCTATGGCTACACCTTC
v_call: TRBV4-3; d_call: TRBD1; j_call: TRBJ1-6; clone_size: -; cdr3_aa: CASSQNSRQGALDTYNSPLHF; cdr3_nt: TGCGCCAGCAGCCAAAATTCTCGACAGGGGGCCCTAGACACCTATAATTCACCCCTCCACTTT
v_call: TRBV2; d_call: TRBD1; j_call: TRBJ1-5; clone_size: -; cdr3_aa: CASSEWGTGGHF; cdr3_nt: TGTGCCAGCAGTGAATGGGGGACAGGGGGGCATTTT
v_call: TRBV7-2; d_call: TRBD2; j_call: TRBJ2-5; clone_size: once; cdr3_aa: CASSSGLAWETQYF; cdr3_nt: TGTGCCAGCAGCTCGGGACTAGCGTGGGAGACCCAGTACTTC
v_call: TRBV28; d_call: -; j_call: TRBJ2-2; clone_size: -; cdr3_aa: CASSFLGHTNAGELFF; cdr3_nt: TGTGCCAGCAGTTTCCTGGGACACACGAACGCCGGGGAGCTGTTTTTT
v_call: TRBV5-6; d_call: -; j_call: TRBJ2-7; clone_size: -; cdr3_aa: CASGSTTYEQYF; cdr3_nt: TGTGCCAGCGGGTCGACCACCTACGAGCAGTACTTC
v_call: TRBV29-1; d_call: -; j_call: TRBJ2-7; clone_size: once; cdr3_aa: CSVEITGQMGFYEQYF; cdr3_nt: TGCAGCGTGGAGATAACAGGGCAGATGGGGTTCTACGAGCAGTACTTC
v_call: TRBV30; d_call: TRBD2; j_call: TRBJ2-7; clone_size: -; cdr3_aa: CAWASGGGSYEQYF; cdr3_nt: TGTGCCTGGGCCAGCGGGGGCGGTTCCTACGAGCAGTACTTC
v_call: TRBV7-4; d_call: -; j_call: TRBJ1-5; clone_size: -; cdr3_aa: CASSPGRRINQPQHF; cdr3_nt: TGTGCCAGCAGCCCCGGCAGGAGGATCAATCAGCCCCAGCATTTT
v_call: TRBV29-1; d_call: -; j_call: TRBJ1-4; clone_size: -; cdr3_aa: CSVAQGAEKLFF; cdr3_nt: TGCAGCGTTGCTCAGGGAGCGGAAAAACTGTTTTTT
v_call: TRBV7-3; d_call: -; j_call: TRBJ2-1; clone_size: -; cdr3_aa: CASSPMEGSNEQFF; cdr3_nt: TGTGCCAGCAGCCCGATGGAGGGGAGCAATGAGCAGTTCTTC
v_call: TRBV15; d_call: TRBD2; j_call: TRBJ2-3; clone_size: -; cdr3_aa: CATSSTLAGPDTQYF; cdr3_nt: TGTGCCACCAGCAGTACACTAGCGGGGCCAGATACGCAGTATTTT
v_call: TRBV7-2; d_call: TRBD2; j_call: TRBJ2-1; clone_size: -; cdr3_aa: CASSILAGGPNEQFF; cdr3_nt: TGTGCCAGCAGTATTCTAGCGGGGGGGCCAAATGAGCAGTTCTTC
v_call: TRBV28; d_call: -; j_call: TRBJ2-2; clone_size: -; cdr3_aa: CASSPFTGGQNTGELFF; cdr3_nt: TGTGCCAGCAGTCCCTTCACGGGGGGACAGAACACCGGGGAGCTGTTTTTT
v_call: TRBV2; d_call: -; j_call: TRBJ2-6; clone_size: -; cdr3_aa: CASKPGRTSGANVLTF; cdr3_nt: TGTGCCAGCAAACCCGGACGGACCTCTGGGGCCAACGTCCTGACTTTC
v_call: TRBV2; d_call: -; j_call: TRBJ2-7; clone_size: -; cdr3_aa: CASRRTDYEQYF; cdr3_nt: TGTGCCAGCAGAAGGACAGACTACGAGCAGTACTTC
v_call: TRBV19; d_call: TRBD2; j_call: TRBJ2-3; clone_size: -; cdr3_aa: CASSIGERGATDTQYF; cdr3_nt: TGTGCCAGTAGTATAGGGGAGCGGGGGGCCACAGATACGCAGTATTTT
v_call: TRBV4-1; d_call: TRBD1; j_call: TRBJ2-4; clone_size: once; cdr3_aa: CASSQEPGTENIQYF; cdr3_nt: TGCGCCAGCAGCCAAGAACCCGGGACAGAAAACATTCAGTACTTC
v_call: TRBV6-5; d_call: -; j_call: TRBJ1-5; clone_size: -; cdr3_aa: CASSYSRGIQPQHF; cdr3_nt: TGTGCCAGCAGTTACTCGAGAGGGATCCAGCCCCAGCATTTT
v_call: TRBV7-9; d_call: -; j_call: TRBJ2-5; clone_size: -; cdr3_aa: CASSFFGGRETQYF; cdr3_nt: TGTGCCAGCAGCTTCTTTGGGGGCCGAGAGACCCAGTACTTC
v_call: TRBV29-1; d_call: -; j_call: TRBJ1-2; clone_size: -; cdr3_aa: CSVPGSANYGYTF; cdr3_nt: TGCAGCGTTCCGGGCTCAGCTAACTATGGCTACACCTTC
v_call: TRBV7-2; d_call: TRBD1; j_call: TRBJ2-3; clone_size: -; cdr3_aa: CASSLTRQGEPLTDTQYF; cdr3_nt: TGTGCCAGCAGCCTGACGCGACAGGGCGAACCCCTCACAGATACGCAGTATTTT
v_call: TRBV28; d_call: -; j_call: TRBJ2-7; clone_size: -; cdr3_aa: CASSSLSGSYEQYF; cdr3_nt: TGTGCCAGCAGTTCCCTTAGTGGGAGCTACGAGCAGTACTTC
v_call: TRBV9; d_call: -; j_call: TRBJ1-2; clone_size: -; cdr3_aa: CASSVEFDPRLYGYTF; cdr3_nt: TGTGCCAGCAGCGTAGAGTTTGACCCAAGACTTTATGGCTACACCTTC
v_call: TRBV9; d_call: -; j_call: TRBJ1-1; clone_size: -; cdr3_aa: CASSPSGAGVTEAFF; cdr3_nt: TGTGCCAGCAGCCCCAGTGGGGCGGGAGTCACTGAAGCTTTCTTT
v_call: TRBV6-1; d_call: TRBD1; j_call: TRBJ1-6; clone_size: -; cdr3_aa: CASYQAGGVVSPLHF; cdr3_nt: TGTGCCAGCTACCAGGCAGGGGGGGTTGTCTCACCCCTCCACTTT
v_call: TRBV28; d_call: -; j_call: TRBJ2-7; clone_size: -; cdr3_aa: CASSSPKGQAYEQYF; cdr3_nt: TGTGCCAGCAGTTCCCCCAAGGGACAAGCCTACGAGCAGTACTTC
v_call: TRBV7-9; d_call: -; j_call: TRBJ1-3; clone_size: few; cdr3_aa: CASPGSTGNTIYF; cdr3_nt: TGTGCCAGCCCAGGGAGCACTGGAAACACCATATATTTT
v_call: TRBV19; d_call: -; j_call: TRBJ1-4; clone_size: -; cdr3_aa: CASTQGRNEKLFF; cdr3_nt: TGTGCCAGTACGCAGGGGCGGAATGAAAAACTGTTTTTT